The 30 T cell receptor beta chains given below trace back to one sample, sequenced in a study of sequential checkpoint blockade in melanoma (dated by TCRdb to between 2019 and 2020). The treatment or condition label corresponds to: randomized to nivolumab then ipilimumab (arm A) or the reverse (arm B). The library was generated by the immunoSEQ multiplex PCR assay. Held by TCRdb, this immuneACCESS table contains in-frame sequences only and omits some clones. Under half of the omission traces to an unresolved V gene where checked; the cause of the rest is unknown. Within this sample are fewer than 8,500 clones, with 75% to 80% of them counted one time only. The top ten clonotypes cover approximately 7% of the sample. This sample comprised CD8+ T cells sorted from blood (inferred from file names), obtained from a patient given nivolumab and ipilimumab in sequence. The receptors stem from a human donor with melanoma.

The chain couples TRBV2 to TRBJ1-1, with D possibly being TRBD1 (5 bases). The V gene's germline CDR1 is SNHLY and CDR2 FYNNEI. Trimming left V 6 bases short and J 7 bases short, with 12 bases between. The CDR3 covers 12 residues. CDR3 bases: TGTGCCAGCAGGGGTAGGGGCATTGAAGCTTTCTTT. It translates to CASRGRGIEAFF.

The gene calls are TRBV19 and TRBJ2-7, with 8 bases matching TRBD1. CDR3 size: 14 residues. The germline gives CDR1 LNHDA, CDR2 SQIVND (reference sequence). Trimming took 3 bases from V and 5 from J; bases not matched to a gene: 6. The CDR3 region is CASSILGQGDEQYF. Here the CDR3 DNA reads TGTGCCAGTAGTATTCTTGGACAGGGAGACGAGCAGTACTTC.

The CDR3 sequence: CASSERTGAAYYEQYF. In DNA form, the CDR3 reads TGTGCCAGCAGCGAACGGACAGGGGCCGCGTACTACGAGCAGTACTTC. The genes are TRBV7-9 and TRBJ2-7; 9 bases are a match to TRBD1. CDR1 SEHNR and CDR2 FQNEAQ come from the germline V gene (reference sequence). The CDR3 sequence is 16 residues long. Germline trimming cut 5 bases from V and 3 bases from J; bases unmatched to any gene: 11. Combining the CDR3 with reference TRBV7-9 and TRBJ2-7 gives the whole variable domain DTGVSQNPRHKITKRGQNVTFRCDPISEHNRLYWYRQTLGQGPEFLTYFQNEAQLEKSRLLSDRFSAERPKGSFSTLEIQRTEQGDSAMYLCASSERTGAAYYEQYFGPGTRLTVT.

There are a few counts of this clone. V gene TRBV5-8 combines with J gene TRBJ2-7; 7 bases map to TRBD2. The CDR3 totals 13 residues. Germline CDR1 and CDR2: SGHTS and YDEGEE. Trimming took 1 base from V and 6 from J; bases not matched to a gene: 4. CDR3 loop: CASSLWGGPEQYF. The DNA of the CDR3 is TGTGCCAGCAGCTTGTGGGGGGGACCCGAGCAGTACTTC. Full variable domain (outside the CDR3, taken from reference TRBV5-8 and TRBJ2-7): EAGVTQSPTHLIKTRGQQATLRCSPISGHTSVYWYQQALGLGLQFLLWYDEGEERNRGNFPPRFSGRQFPNYSSELNVNALELEDSALYLCASSLWGGPEQYFGPGTRLTVT.

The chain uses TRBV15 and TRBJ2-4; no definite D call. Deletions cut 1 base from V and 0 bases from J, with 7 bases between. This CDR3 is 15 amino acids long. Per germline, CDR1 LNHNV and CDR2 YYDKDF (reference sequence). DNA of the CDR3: TGTGCCACCAGCAGAGGAGTGGTAGCCAAAAACATTCAGTACTTC. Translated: CATSRGVVAKNIQYF.

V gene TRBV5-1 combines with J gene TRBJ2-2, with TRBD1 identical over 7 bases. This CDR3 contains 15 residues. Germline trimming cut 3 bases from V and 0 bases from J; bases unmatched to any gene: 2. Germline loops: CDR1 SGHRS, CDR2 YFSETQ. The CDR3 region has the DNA TGCGCCAGCAGCTGGGGACAGACGAACACCGGGGAGCTGTTTTTT. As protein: CASSWGQTNTGELFF.

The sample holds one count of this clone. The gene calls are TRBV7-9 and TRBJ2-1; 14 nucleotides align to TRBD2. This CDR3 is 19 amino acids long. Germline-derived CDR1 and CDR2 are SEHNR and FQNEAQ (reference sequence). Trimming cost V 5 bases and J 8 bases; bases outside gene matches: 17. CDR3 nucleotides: TGTGCCAGCAGCCAGGGACGGGTTCCGGGACTAGCGGGAGCCCATGAGCAGTTCTTC. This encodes CASSQGRVPGLAGAHEQFF.

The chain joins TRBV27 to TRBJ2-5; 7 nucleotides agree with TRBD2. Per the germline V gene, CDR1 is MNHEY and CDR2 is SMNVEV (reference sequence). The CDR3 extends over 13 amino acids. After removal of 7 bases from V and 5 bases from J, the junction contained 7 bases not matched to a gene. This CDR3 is CASMSLGGETQYF. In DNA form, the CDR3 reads TGTGCCAGCATGAGTCTGGGGGGGGAGACCCAGTACTTC.

The CDR3 reads CASSERDRGMYNEQFF. CDR3 sequence (DNA): TGTGCCAGCAGTGAACGGGACAGGGGAATGTACAATGAGCAGTTCTTC. The J gene is TRBJ2-1, the V gene TRBV6-1; 10 bases are shared with TRBD1. The germline V gene encodes CDR1 MNHNS and CDR2 SASEGT. This CDR3 has 16 amino acids. J lost 4 bases, V lost 2 bases, and 5 bases had no gene match.

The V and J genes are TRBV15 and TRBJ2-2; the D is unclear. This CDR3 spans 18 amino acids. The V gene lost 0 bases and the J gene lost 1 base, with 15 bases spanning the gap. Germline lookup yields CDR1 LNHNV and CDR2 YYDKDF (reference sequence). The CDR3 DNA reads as TGTGCCACCAGCAGAGATGTATCCCAGGCTAAGAACACCGGGGAGCTGTTTTTT. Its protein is CATSRDVSQAKNTGELFF.

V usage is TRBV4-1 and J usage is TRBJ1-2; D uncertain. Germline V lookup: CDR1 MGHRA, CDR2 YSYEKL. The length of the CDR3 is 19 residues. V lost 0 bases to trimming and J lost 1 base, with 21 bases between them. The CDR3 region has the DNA TGCGCCAGCAGCCAAGATGTGTTCTTGGGCAGGCCCTTTAACTATGGCTACACCTTC. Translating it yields CASSQDVFLGRPFNYGYTF.

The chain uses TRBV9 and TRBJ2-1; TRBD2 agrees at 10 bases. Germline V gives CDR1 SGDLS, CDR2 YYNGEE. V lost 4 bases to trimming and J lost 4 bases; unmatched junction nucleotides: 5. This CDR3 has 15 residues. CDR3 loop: CASSRLAGMYNEQFF. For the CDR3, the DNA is TGTGCCAGCAGCAGACTAGCGGGTATGTACAATGAGCAGTTCTTC.

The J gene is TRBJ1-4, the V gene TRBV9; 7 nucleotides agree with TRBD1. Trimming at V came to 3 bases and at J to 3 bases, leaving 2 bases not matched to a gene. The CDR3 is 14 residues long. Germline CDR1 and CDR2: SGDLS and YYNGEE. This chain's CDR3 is CASSGQGANEKLFF. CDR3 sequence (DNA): TGTGCCAGCAGCGGACAGGGAGCTAATGAAAAACTGTTTTTT.

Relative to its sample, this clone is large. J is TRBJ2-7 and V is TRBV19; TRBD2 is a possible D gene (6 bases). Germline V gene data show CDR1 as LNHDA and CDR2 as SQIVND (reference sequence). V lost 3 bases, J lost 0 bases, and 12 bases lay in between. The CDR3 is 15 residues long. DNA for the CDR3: TGTGCCAGTAGTATGTCAACTAGCAACTCCTACGAGCAGTACTTC. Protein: CASSMSTSNSYEQYF.

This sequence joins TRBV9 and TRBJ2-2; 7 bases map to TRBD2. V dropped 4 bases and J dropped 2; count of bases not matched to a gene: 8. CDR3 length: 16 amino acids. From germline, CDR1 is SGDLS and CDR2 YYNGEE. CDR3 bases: TGTGCCAGCAGCCCTCGGCTAGCGGAAAACACCGGGGAGCTGTTTTTT. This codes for CASSPRLAENTGELFF.

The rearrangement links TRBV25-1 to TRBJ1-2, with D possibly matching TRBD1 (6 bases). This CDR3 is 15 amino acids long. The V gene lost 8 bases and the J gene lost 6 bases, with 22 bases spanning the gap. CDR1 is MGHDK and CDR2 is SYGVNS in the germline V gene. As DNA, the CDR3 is TGTGCCAGCCATATGGGAGGGGGTACGTGGGATGGCTACACCTTC. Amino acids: CASHMGGGTWDGYTF.

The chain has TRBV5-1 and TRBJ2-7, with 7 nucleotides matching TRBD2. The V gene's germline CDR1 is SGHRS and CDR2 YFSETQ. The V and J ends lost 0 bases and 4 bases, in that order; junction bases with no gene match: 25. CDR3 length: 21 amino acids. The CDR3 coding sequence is TGCGCCAGCAGCTTGGATTGGATGACTAGCAACTCCACATGGGGGGGATACGAGCAGTACTTC. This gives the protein CASSLDWMTSNSTWGGYEQYF.

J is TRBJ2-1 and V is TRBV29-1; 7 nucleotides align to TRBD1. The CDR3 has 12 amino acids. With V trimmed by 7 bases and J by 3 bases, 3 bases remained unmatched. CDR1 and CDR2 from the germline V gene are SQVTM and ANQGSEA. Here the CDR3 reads CSDRQGYNEQFF. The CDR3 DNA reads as TGCAGCGACCGACAGGGCTACAATGAGCAGTTCTTC.

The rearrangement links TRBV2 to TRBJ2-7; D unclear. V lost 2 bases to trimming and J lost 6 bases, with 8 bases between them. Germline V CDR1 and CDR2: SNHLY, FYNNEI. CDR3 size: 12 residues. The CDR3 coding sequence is TGTGCCAGCAGTGAAATGGTGAGCGAGCAGTACTTC. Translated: CASSEMVSEQYF.

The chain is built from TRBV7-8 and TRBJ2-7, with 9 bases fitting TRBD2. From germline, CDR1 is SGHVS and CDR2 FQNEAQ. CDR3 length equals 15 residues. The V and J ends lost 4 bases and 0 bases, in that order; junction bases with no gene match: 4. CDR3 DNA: TGTGCCAGCAGCTGGCTAGCGGGAAGCTCCTACGAGCAGTACTTC. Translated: CASSWLAGSSYEQYF.

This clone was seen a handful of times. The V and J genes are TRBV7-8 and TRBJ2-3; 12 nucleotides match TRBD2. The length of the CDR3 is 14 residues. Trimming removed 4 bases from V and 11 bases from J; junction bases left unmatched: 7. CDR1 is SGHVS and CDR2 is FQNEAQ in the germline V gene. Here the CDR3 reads CASSSRLAGEEQYF. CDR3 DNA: TGTGCCAGCAGCTCCCGACTAGCGGGAGAGGAGCAGTATTTT. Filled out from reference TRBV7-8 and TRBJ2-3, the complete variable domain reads GAGVSQSPRYKVAKRGQDVALRCDPISGHVSLFWYQQALGQGPEFLTYFQNEAQLDKSGLPSDRFFAERPEGSVSTLKIQRTQQEDSAVYLCASSSRLAGEEQYFGPGTRLTVL.

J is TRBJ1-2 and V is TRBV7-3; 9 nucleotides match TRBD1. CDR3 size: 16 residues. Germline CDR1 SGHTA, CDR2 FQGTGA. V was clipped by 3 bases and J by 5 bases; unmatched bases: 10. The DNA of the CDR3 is TGTGCCAGCAGCTTGGGACAGGGTCTGGGACGGTATGGCTACACCTTC. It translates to CASSLGQGLGRYGYTF.

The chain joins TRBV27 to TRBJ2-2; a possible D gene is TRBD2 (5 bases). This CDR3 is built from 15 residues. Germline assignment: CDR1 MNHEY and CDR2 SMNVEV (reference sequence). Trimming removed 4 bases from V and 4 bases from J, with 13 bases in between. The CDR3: CASSSSPRGTGELFF. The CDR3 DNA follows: TGTGCCAGCAGTTCAAGCCCCCGGGGCACCGGGGAGCTGTTTTTT.

The CDR3 nucleotides read TGCGCCAGCAGCTTGGAGGCAGGGTACCCCTACGAGCAGTACTTC. This encodes CASSLEAGYPYEQYF. J is TRBJ2-7 and V is TRBV5-1; tentatively, D is TRBD1 (5 bases). Germline loops: CDR1 SGHRS, CDR2 YFSETQ. The CDR3 is made up of 15 amino acids. Deletions cut 0 bases from V and 2 bases from J, with 12 bases between.

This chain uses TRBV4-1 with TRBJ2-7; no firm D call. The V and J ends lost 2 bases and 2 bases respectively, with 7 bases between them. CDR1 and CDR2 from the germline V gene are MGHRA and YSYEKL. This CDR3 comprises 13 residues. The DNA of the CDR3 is TGCGCCAGCAGCCAACACCCGGCCTACGAGCAGTACTTC. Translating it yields CASSQHPAYEQYF.

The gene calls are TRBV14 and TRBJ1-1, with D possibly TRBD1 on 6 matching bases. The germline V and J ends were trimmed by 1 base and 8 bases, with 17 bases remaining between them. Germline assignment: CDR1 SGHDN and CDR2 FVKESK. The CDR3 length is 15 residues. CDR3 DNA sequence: TGTGCCAGCAGCCAAGGGGGGGGGCTTTTGGGAGAAGCTTTCTTT. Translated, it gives CASSQGGGLLGEAFF.

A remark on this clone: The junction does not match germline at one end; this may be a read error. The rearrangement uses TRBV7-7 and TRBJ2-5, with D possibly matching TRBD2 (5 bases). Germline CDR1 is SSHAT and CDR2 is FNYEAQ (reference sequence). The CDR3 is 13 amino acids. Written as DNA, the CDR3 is TGTGCTAGCAGCCCTACTAGAGGGGAGACCCAGTACTTC. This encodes CASSPTRGETQYF.

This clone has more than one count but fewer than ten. The DNA of the CDR3 is TGTGCCAGCAGCCACTTGACTAGCGGGATAGGCGAGCAGTACTTC. Translating it yields CASSHLTSGIGEQYF. The chain has TRBV14 and TRBJ2-7, with 11 bases fitting TRBD2. Germline trimming cut 3 bases from V and 6 bases from J; bases unmatched to any gene: 7. The CDR3 length is 15 residues. Germline V gene lookup returns CDR1 SGHDN and CDR2 FVKESK.

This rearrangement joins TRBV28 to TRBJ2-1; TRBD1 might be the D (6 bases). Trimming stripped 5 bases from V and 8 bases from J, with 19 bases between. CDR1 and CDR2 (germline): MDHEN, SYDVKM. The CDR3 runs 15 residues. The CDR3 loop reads CASSPAGASLDEQFF. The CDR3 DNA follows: TGTGCCAGCAGTCCCGCAGGGGCCTCTTTGGATGAGCAGTTCTTC.

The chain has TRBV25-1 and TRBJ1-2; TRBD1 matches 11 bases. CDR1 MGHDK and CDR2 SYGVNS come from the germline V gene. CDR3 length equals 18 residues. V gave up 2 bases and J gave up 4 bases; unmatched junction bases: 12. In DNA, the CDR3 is TGTGCCAGCAGTGAACGGTCGAGCTTGGGACAGGGGGTCTATGGCTACACCTTC. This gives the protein CASSERSSLGQGVYGYTF.